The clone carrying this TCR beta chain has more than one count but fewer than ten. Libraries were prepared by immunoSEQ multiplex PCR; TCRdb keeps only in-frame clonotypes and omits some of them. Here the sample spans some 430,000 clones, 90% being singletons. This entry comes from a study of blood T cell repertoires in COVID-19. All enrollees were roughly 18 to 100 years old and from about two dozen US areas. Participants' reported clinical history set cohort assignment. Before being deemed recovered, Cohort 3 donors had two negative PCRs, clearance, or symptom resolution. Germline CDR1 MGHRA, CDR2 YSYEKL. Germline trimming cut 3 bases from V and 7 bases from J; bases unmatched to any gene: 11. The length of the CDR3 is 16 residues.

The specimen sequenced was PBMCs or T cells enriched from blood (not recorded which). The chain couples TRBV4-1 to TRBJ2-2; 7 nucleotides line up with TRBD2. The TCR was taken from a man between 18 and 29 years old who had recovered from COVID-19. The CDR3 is CASSQEVLANNGELFF. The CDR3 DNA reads TGCGCCAGCAGCCAGGAGGTACTAGCGAATAACGGGGAGCTGTTTTTT.